This passage covers 19 T cell receptor beta chains from one sample sequenced in a study of immune characterization of retroperitoneal liposarcoma. TCRdb passed the PCR reads through MiXCR, listing each CDR3 protein once. Of roughly 11,000 distinct CDR3 sequences listed, approximately 26% are singletons. Sequencing was carried out using tumor tissue. The source is a female donor with retroperitoneal liposarcoma.

This clonotype is medium-sized within its sample. The chain has TRBV6-1 and TRBJ2-1, with 7 positions matching TRBD1. Matching the DNA end better, TRBJ2-7 makes the J call doubtful. Germline V gene lookup returns CDR1 MNHNS and CDR2 SASEGT. The CDR3 runs to 15 residues. The CDR3 here is CASSERVGGLYEQYF. In nucleotides, the CDR3 is TGTGCCAGCAGTGAAAGAGTAGGGGGCCTCTACGAGCAGTACTTC.

The V gene is TRBV6-4, the J gene TRBJ2-3; 9 bases line up with TRBD1. The CDR3 spans 14 residues. Germline V CDR1 and CDR2: MRHNA, SNTAGT. The trim removed 5 bases at V and 5 bases at J, leaving 5 bases unmatched. The CDR3 bases are TGTGCCAGCAGTTCCGGGACAGGGAGAGATACGCAGTATTTT. Translation: CASSSGTGRDTQYF.

The chain recombines TRBV6-1 with TRBJ2-4; TRBD2 agrees at 8 bases. The DNA matches TRBJ2-7 better at its end, which makes the J call doubtful. This CDR3 has 16 amino acids. Germline CDR1 is MNHNS and CDR2 is SASEGT. This chain's CDR3 is CASSEKIREGGYEQYF. Written as DNA, the CDR3 is TGTGCCAGCAGTGAAAAAATCCGGGAGGGGGGCTACGAGCAGTACTTC.

The rearrangement links TRBV6-1 to TRBJ1-5, with 7 bases identical to TRBD1. The V gene end was trimmed by 3 bases and the J gene end by 4 bases; junction bases not matched to a gene: 12. The length of the CDR3 is 17 residues. Per germline, CDR1 MNHNS and CDR2 SASEGT. This CDR3 reads CASSDLFPGQPNQPQHF. CDR3 nucleotide sequence: TGTGCCAGCAGTGACCTCTTCCCGGGACAGCCTAATCAGCCCCAGCATTTT.

V gene TRBV7-8 combines with J gene TRBJ1-1, with 7 nucleotides matching TRBD1. The CDR3 is made up of 14 amino acids. V was pared by 6 bases and J by 1 base, with 5 bases of the junction left unmatched. CDR1 is SGHVS, CDR2 FQNEAQ, per germline. The CDR3 nucleotides are TGTGCCAGCAGGGACAGGTTAGGGAACACTGAAGCTTTCTTT. As protein: CASRDRLGNTEAFF.

This clonotype rates as large (0.1 to 1%). The chain links TRBV6-1 to TRBJ2-1; TRBD1 is a possible D gene (5 bases). The tail of the sequence fits TRBJ2-7 better, so the J call may be wrong. From germline, CDR1 is MNHNS and CDR2 SASEGT. The CDR3 consists of 15 residues. The CDR3 bases are TGTGCCAGCAGTGCCTTAGAAGGGGTCCCCTACGAGCAGTACTTC. It is translated as CASSALEGVPYEQYF.

In this sample, this clonotype turned up many times. This chain uses TRBV10-2 with TRBJ1-1; D unclear. CDR1 WSHSY and CDR2 SAAADI come from the germline V gene. There are 14 residues in the CDR3. V dropped 2 bases and J dropped 1 base, with 8 bases sitting between them. The CDR3 DNA reads as TGCGCCAGCAGTGAGGCGAGATCGAACACTGAAGCTTTCTTT. It yields the protein CASSEARSNTEAFF.

By sample share, this clonotype is medium-sized. V usage is TRBV11-3 and J usage is TRBJ2-3; weak D call: TRBD2 (6 bases). Trimming removed 3 bases from V and 2 bases from J, with 9 bases in between. The CDR3 is 14 residues long. The germline gives CDR1 SGHNT, CDR2 YENEEA. CDR3: CASSFGGDTDTQYF. The DNA of the CDR3 is TGTGCCAGCAGCTTCGGGGGTGACACAGATACGCAGTATTTT.

This clonotype has ten or more counts. The chain recombines TRBV4-1 with TRBJ2-7; D gene uncertain. This CDR3 has 16 amino acids. Germline V gene data show CDR1 as MGHRA and CDR2 as YSYEKL. V was cut by 4 bases and J by 1 base, with 17 bases left in between. The chain's CDR3 is CASSPSFQRHSYEQYF. The CDR3 nucleotides read TGCGCCAGCAGCCCATCCTTCCAGCGCCATTCCTACGAGCAGTACTTC.

This clonotype has a handful of counts. The J gene is TRBJ2-1, the V gene TRBV6-1, with D unclear. Germline loops: CDR1 MNHNS, CDR2 SASEGT. The CDR3 extends over 15 amino acids. Trimming took 6 bases from V and 5 from J, leaving 17 bases between them. The CDR3: CASSPRRTENNEQFF. CDR3 DNA: TGTGCCAGCAGCCCTCGAAGGACGGAAAACAATGAGCAGTTCTTC.

This sequence joins TRBV7-3 and TRBJ2-3, with TRBD2 matching 10 bases. CDR3 length: 14 amino acids. J lost 6 bases, V lost 4 bases, and 4 bases had no gene match. CDR1 and CDR2 (germline): SGHTA, FQGTGA. Written as DNA, the CDR3 is TGTGCCAGCAGCTCAGGGACTAGCGTGGATACGCAGTATTTT. Amino acids: CASSSGTSVDTQYF.

This clonotype was counted ten times or more. CDR3 DNA: TGTGCCAGCAAGGTCGGGACAGGACTTTACGAGCAGTACTTC. Amino acids: CASKVGTGLYEQYF. The rearrangement uses TRBV12-3 or TRBV12-4 and TRBJ2-5, with 8 bases fitting TRBD1. The J call may be faulty, since TRBJ2-7 better matches the DNA end. The CDR3 has 14 residues.

Sample share makes this clonotype medium-sized (0.01 to 0.1%). This chain links TRBV6-1 with TRBJ2-1; D gene unclear. Germline-derived CDR1 and CDR2 are MNHNS and SASEGT. CDR3 length: 13 amino acids. Trimming stripped 6 bases from V and 13 bases from J, with 19 bases between. For the CDR3, the DNA is TGTGCCAGCAGCTGGGGTATCCGAGAGACCCAGTTCTTC. Translation: CASSWGIRETQFF.

This chain joins TRBV6-2 or TRBV6-3 and TRBJ1-2; no firm D call. Germline values: CDR1 MNHEY, CDR2 SVGEGT. V was trimmed by 2 bases and J by 9 bases, leaving 13 bases between them. The CDR3 spans 13 residues. In nucleotides, the CDR3 is TGTGCCAGCAGTTACGACGCCTTAAGGAGCTACACCTTC. Amino acids: CASSYDALRSYTF.

The table lists this clonotype with many counts. CDR3 amino acids: CASSYRLTGELFF. The CDR3 DNA reads as TGTGCCAGCAGTTACCGACTAACCGGGGAGCTGTTTTTT. The V gene is TRBV6-6, the J gene TRBJ2-2; D is possibly TRBD2 (5 bases). Germline V gene lookup returns CDR1 MNHNY and CDR2 SVGAGI (reference sequence). V was cut by 2 bases and J by 5 bases, with 6 bases left in between. The CDR3 length is 13 residues.

Within the sample, this clonotype is medium-sized. V is TRBV12-3 or TRBV12-4 and J is TRBJ2-5, with no clear D. Trimming cost V 6 bases and J 11 bases, with 10 bases left between them. CDR3 length: 10 amino acids. The CDR3 protein is CASSLNRQYF. In DNA, the CDR3 is TGTGCCAGCAGCTTAAACCGGCAGTACTTC.

There are a few counts of this clonotype. The chain carries TRBV6-1 and TRBJ2-1, with TRBD1 matching over 8 bases. With the DNA end fitting TRBJ2-7 better, the J assignment may be wrong. The CDR3 spans 16 residues. The V gene's germline CDR1 is MNHNS and CDR2 SASEGT. CDR3 coding DNA: TGTGCCAGCAGTTATTTTCCGACAGGGGTCTCTCACGAGCAGTACTTC. The encoded protein is CASSYFPTGVSHEQYF.

This clonotype was observed many times. V and J are TRBV11-2 and TRBJ2-1; D ambiguous. The DNA end favors TRBJ2-5, so the J call may be wrong. The CDR3 totals 12 residues. The germline V gene has CDR1 SGHAT and CDR2 FQNNGV. The CDR3 is CASSLTTETQYF. The DNA for the CDR3 is TGTGCCAGCAGCCTTACGACGGAGACCCAGTACTTC.

This chain connects TRBV6-6 to TRBJ2-5; 7 bases are a match to TRBD1. With the DNA end fitting TRBJ2-7 better, the J assignment may be wrong. Germline CDR1 is MNHNY and CDR2 is SVGAGI (reference sequence). CDR3 length: 12 residues. CDR3 nucleotide sequence: TGTGCCAGCAGAACACAGGGGTACGAGCAGTACTTC. Protein product: CASRTQGYEQYF.